A selection of T cell receptor beta chains follows, all from one sample in a study of T cell repertoires in cytomegalovirus infection. These receptors lack a known antigen. MiXCR, applied by TCRdb to the reads, yields one record per CDR3 protein. The sample contains 550,000 to 850,000 distinct CDR3 sequences, about 33% of which appear only once. The sample was cultured PBMCs, taken from culture after CMV antigen stimulation. The receptors come from a human donor in good health (CMV status not recorded). Some clones in this sample may be carry-over from other donors' samples. The CDR3 runs from the conserved cysteine through the conserved F or W. The order of the fields is D gene, V gene, clone size, J gene, CDR3 protein, CDR3 DNA. A D gene is named only where the DNA matches it firmly. Clone size is given for some rows only: seen once, a few or many times, or a class if the clone is expanded.

d_call: TRBD1; v_call: TRBV7-2; clone_size: many; j_call: TRBJ1-2; cdr3_aa: CASSLNRGPRNNYGYTF; cdr3_nt: TGTGCCAGCAGCTTAAACAGGGGCCCCCGCAATAACTATGGCTACACCTTC
d_call: NA; v_call: TRBV20-1; clone_size: NA; j_call: TRBJ2-3; cdr3_aa: CSSSPSGGRGADTQYF; cdr3_nt: TGCAGTTCGAGCCCCTCTGGGGGCCGGGGAGCAGATACGCAGTATTTT
d_call: TRBD1; v_call: TRBV24-1; clone_size: NA; j_call: TRBJ2-3; cdr3_aa: CATSDPGRGSADTQYF; cdr3_nt: TGTGCCACCAGTGATCCCGGCAGGGGGTCTGCAGATACGCAGTATTTT
d_call: TRBD2; v_call: TRBV2; clone_size: few; j_call: TRBJ2-1; cdr3_aa: CASRELAGGFDEQFF; cdr3_nt: TGTGCCAGCAGGGAGCTAGCGGGGGGGTTCGATGAGCAGTTCTTC
d_call: NA; v_call: TRBV6-1; clone_size: NA; j_call: TRBJ2-4; cdr3_aa: CASRLSLAKNIQYF; cdr3_nt: TGTGCCAGCCGGCTGAGTCTAGCCAAAAACATTCAGTACTTC
d_call: NA; v_call: TRBV7-2; clone_size: many; j_call: TRBJ2-1; cdr3_aa: CASSLFSGRLNNEQFF; cdr3_nt: TGTGCCAGCAGTTTATTCTCGGGGCGCTTGAACAATGAGCAGTTCTTC
d_call: NA; v_call: TRBV27; clone_size: few; j_call: TRBJ2-3; cdr3_aa: CASSLTIKGSDTQYF; cdr3_nt: TGTGCCAGCAGTTTAACCATAAAGGGGTCAGATACGCAGTATTTT
d_call: NA; v_call: TRBV20-1; clone_size: NA; j_call: TRBJ2-3; cdr3_aa: CSLKGVSSTDTQYF; cdr3_nt: TGCAGTCTCAAGGGGGTATCTAGCACAGATACGCAGTATTTT
d_call: TRBD1; v_call: TRBV2; clone_size: few; j_call: TRBJ2-7; cdr3_aa: CASSGQGRWEQYF; cdr3_nt: TGTGCCAGCAGTGGACAGGGGAGATGGGAGCAGTACTTC
d_call: NA; v_call: TRBV20-1; clone_size: NA; j_call: TRBJ2-7; cdr3_aa: CSAEPTGARAGYEQYF; cdr3_nt: TGCAGTGCTGAACCGACCGGAGCGAGGGCGGGCTACGAGCAGTACTTC
d_call: NA; v_call: TRBV7-2; clone_size: many; j_call: TRBJ2-5; cdr3_aa: CASSLREQETQYF; cdr3_nt: TGTGCCAGCAGCTTACGGGAACAAGAGACCCAGTACTTC
d_call: NA; v_call: TRBV12-3/TRBV12-4; clone_size: NA; j_call: TRBJ2-7; cdr3_aa: CASTLRGQRSDEQYF; cdr3_nt: TGTGCCAGCACCCTTCGGGGCCAGCGCAGTGACGAGCAGTACTTC
d_call: NA; v_call: TRBV18; clone_size: NA; j_call: TRBJ2-1; cdr3_aa: CASSPPIGSLYNEQFF; cdr3_nt: TGTGCCAGCTCACCACCTATCGGGTCCCTCTACAATGAGCAGTTCTTC
d_call: NA; v_call: TRBV6-6; clone_size: few; j_call: TRBJ2-3; cdr3_aa: CASSYTRLSTDTQYF; cdr3_nt: TGTGCCAGCAGTTACACTAGGCTGTCCACAGATACGCAGTATTTT
d_call: NA; v_call: TRBV7-2; clone_size: few; j_call: TRBJ1-2; cdr3_aa: CASSLGVVENGYTF; cdr3_nt: TGTGCCAGCAGCTTAGGCGTAGTTGAGAATGGCTACACCTTC
d_call: NA; v_call: TRBV7-9; clone_size: few; j_call: TRBJ1-3; cdr3_aa: CASSSATAPGNTIYF; cdr3_nt: TGTGCCAGCAGCTCGGCCACGGCTCCTGGAAACACCATATATTTT